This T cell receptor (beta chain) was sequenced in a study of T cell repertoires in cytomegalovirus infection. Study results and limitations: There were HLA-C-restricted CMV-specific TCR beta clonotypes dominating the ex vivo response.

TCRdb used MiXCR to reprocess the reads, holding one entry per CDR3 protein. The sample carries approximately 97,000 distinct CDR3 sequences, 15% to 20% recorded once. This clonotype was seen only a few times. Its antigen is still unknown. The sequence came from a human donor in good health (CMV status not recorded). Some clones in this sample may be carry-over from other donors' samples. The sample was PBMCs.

DNA for the CDR3: TGTGCCAGCAGTTACTCGAAGTGGGGCACTGAAGCTTTCTTT. It yields the protein CASSYSKWGTEAFF. The chain uses TRBV6-2 or TRBV6-3 and TRBJ1-1, with no clear D. The V end was cut by 0 bases, the J end by 4 bases, with 9 bases between. Germline CDR1 reads MNHEY; CDR2 reads SVGEGT. This CDR3 contains 14 residues.